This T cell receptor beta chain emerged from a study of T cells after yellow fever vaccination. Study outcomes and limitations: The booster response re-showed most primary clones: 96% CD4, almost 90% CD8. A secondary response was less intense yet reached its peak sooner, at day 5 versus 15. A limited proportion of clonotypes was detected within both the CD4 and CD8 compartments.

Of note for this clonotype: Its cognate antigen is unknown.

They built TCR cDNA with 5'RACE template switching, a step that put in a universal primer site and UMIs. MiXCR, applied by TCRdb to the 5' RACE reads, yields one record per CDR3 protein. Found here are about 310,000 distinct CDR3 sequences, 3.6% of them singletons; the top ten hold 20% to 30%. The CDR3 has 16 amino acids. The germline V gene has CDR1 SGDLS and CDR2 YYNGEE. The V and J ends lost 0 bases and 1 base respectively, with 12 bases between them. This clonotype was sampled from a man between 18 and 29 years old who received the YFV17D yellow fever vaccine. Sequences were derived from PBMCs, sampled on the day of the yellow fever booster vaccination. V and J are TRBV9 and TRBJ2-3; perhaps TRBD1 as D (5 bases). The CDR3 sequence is CASSVGVGQGTDTQYF. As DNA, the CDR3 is TGTGCCAGCAGCGTAGGGGTGGGGCAGGGCACAGATACGCAGTATTTT.